This T cell receptor beta chain emerged from a study of response to subunit inactivated influenza vaccine. TCRdb fed the RT-PCR reads into MiXCR, producing one record per CDR3 protein. Here the sample spans approximately 730,000 distinct CDR3 sequences, approximately 15% being singletons. This clonotype was seen a handful of times. Its antigen is not known. Study-wide points: There was a suggestion from the authors that each seasonal influenza vaccination recruits few new T cells.

Trimming removed 3 bases from V and 4 bases from J, with 7 bases in between. This CDR3 is built from 13 residues. Germline CDR1 DFQATT, CDR2 SNEGSKA (reference sequence). The sample was PBMCs from blood, taken 14 to 15 days before vaccination. The V gene is TRBV20-1, the J gene TRBJ2-6; perhaps TRBD1 as D (5 bases). This clonotype was sampled from a man aged 45-65 years who received an inactivated influenza vaccine. CDR3 DNA sequence: TGCAGTGCTAGGGACACCGGGGCCAACGTCCTGACTTTC. Residues: CSARDTGANVLTF.